Below are 31 T cell receptor beta chains sequenced from a single sample in a study of T cell changes during pregnancy in multiple sclerosis. TCRdb's copy holds only in-frame clones and misses some; the assay was immunoSEQ multiplex PCR. Among 100,000 to 140,000 clones listed, about 90% were seen once. Here the sequenced sample was peripheral blood, taken in the third trimester of pregnancy. These receptors were obtained from a female donor in good health, enrolled as a control in a pregnancy study.

The J gene is TRBJ2-1, the V gene TRBV11-2; the D gene is possibly TRBD1 (6 bases). Deletions cut 5 bases from V and 3 bases from J, with 11 bases between. Germline loops: CDR1 SGHAT, CDR2 FQNNGV. The CDR3 sequence is 14 residues long. In DNA, the CDR3 is TGTGCCAGCAGCGCACTGGACAGCTACAATGAGCAGTTCTTC. This codes for CASSALDSYNEQFF. The full variable domain, with the rest looked up from reference TRBV11-2 and TRBJ2-1, is EAGVAQSPRYKIIEKRQSVAFWCNPISGHATLYWYQQILGQGPKLLIQFQNNGVVDDSQLPKDRFSAERLKGVDSTLKIQPAKLEDSAVYLCASSALDSYNEQFFGPGTRLTVL.

The V and J genes are TRBV5-1 and TRBJ2-2, with 11 bases lining up with TRBD2. Germline CDR1 is SGHRS and CDR2 is YFSETQ. The CDR3 is 17 residues long. The ends lost 4 bases at V and 4 bases at J; junction bases unmatched: 9. CDR3: CASSNHSGGAGTGELFF. In DNA form, the CDR3 reads TGCGCCAGCAGCAATCATAGCGGGGGGGCCGGCACCGGGGAGCTGTTTTTT.

This sequence joins TRBV30 and TRBJ1-5, with 8 positions matching TRBD1. The CDR3 is 13 amino acids. The ends lost 3 bases at V and 6 bases at J; junction bases unmatched: 4. CDR1 and CDR2 (germline): GTSNPN, SVGIG (reference sequence). CDR3 sequence reads: CAWSRGLVQPQHF. CDR3 sequence (DNA): TGTGCCTGGAGCAGGGGGCTAGTTCAGCCCCAGCATTTT.

The chain carries TRBV6-5 and TRBJ1-2, with D perhaps matching TRBD1 (5 bases). The V end lost 2 bases, the J end lost 0 bases, and 13 bases lay between the germline ends. The germline V gene has CDR1 MNHEY and CDR2 SVGAGI. The length of the CDR3 is 16 residues. The CDR3 DNA reads as TGTGCCAGCAGTTACGGCGGGACGGTTGCTAACTATGGCTACACCTTC. Amino acid sequence: CASSYGGTVANYGYTF.

This clone was counted between two and nine times. The chain recombines TRBV30 with TRBJ1-1; no clear D. Trimming took 3 bases from V and 0 from J, leaving 20 bases between them. There are 17 residues in the CDR3. Germline V gene sequence: CDR1 GTSNPN, CDR2 SVGIG (reference sequence). The CDR3 nucleotides are TGTGCCTGGAGGGGAGACTCCGGGCCCTTTGTGAACACTGAAGCTTTCTTT. This translates into CAWRGDSGPFVNTEAFF. The entire variable domain, with the rest obtained from reference TRBV30 and TRBJ1-1, is as follows: SQTIHQWPATLVQPVGSPLSLECTVEGTSNPNLYWYRQAAGRGLQLLFYSVGIGQISSEVPQNLSASRPQDRQFILSSKKLLLSDSGFYLCAWRGDSGPFVNTEAFFGQGTRLTVV.

Only one count was recorded for this clone. The chain carries TRBV5-5 and TRBJ1-6; D might be TRBD1 (5 bases). Germline V gene data show CDR1 as SGHKS and CDR2 as YYEKEE (reference sequence). V was shortened by 0 bases and J by 8 bases, with 12 bases between the two germline ends. The CDR3 runs to 15 residues. The CDR3 nucleotides are TGTGCCAGCAGCTTGGTGACAGTGCAAGATTCACCCCTCCACTTT. Its translation: CASSLVTVQDSPLHF.

The chain has TRBV9 and TRBJ2-7, with a tentative D call TRBD2 (7 bases). Germline loops: CDR1 SGDLS, CDR2 YYNGEE. This CDR3 comprises 14 residues. Trimming removed 6 bases at V and 4 bases at J, with 17 bases between. DNA for the CDR3: TGTGCCAGCAACCCTACGGGGGGCGGGTACGAGCAGTACTTC. Its translation is CASNPTGGGYEQYF.

This rearrangement joins TRBV19 to TRBJ2-7; TRBD1 matches at 7 bases. V shed 4 bases and J 3 bases; nucleotides not matched to a gene: 6. CDR1 is LNHDA and CDR2 is SQIVND in the germline V gene (reference sequence). This CDR3 has 14 amino acids. The CDR3 spells CASSTGQQSYEQYF. Written as DNA, the CDR3 is TGTGCCAGTAGTACGGGACAGCAAAGCTACGAGCAGTACTTC.

The chain couples TRBV29-1 to TRBJ2-5; 8 nucleotides match TRBD2. Trimming took 6 bases from V and 5 from J; bases not matched to a gene: 14. The CDR3 spans 15 residues. The germline V gene has CDR1 SQVTM and CDR2 ANQGSEA. This CDR3 is CSVASGGGSGETQYF. The CDR3 DNA is TGCAGCGTCGCGAGCGGGGGCGGGTCAGGGGAGACCCAGTACTTC.

The gene calls are TRBV15 and TRBJ2-7, with 7 bases matching TRBD1. V lost 4 bases, J lost 3 bases, and 6 bases stayed unmatched. Germline CDR1 is LNHNV and CDR2 is YYDKDF (reference sequence). This CDR3 is 14 amino acids long. DNA for the CDR3: TGTGCCACCAGCATAGGGCAGGGGGTCTACGAGCAGTACTTC. Its protein product is CATSIGQGVYEQYF.

The chain has TRBV30 and TRBJ1-5; D perhaps matches TRBD1 (6 bases). This CDR3 contains 15 residues. The ends were cut back, 0 bases at V and 4 bases at J, with 13 bases in the middle. In germline, CDR1 is GTSNPN, CDR2 SVGIG (reference sequence). In DNA, the CDR3 is TGTGCCTGGAGTGTTGGGGGGGCTGTAAATCAGCCCCAGCATTTT. This translates into CAWSVGGAVNQPQHF.

Notes on this clone: Germline and junction disagree at one end, which may indicate a read error. The V call is TRBV7-7, the J call TRBJ2-5; 8 bases line up with TRBD2. This CDR3 has 15 amino acids. CDR1 and CDR2 (germline): SSHAT, FNYEAQ (reference sequence). CDR3 DNA sequence: TGTGCTAGCAGCTTTAGCGGGGAAGGAAGAGAGACCCAGTACTTC. Translating gives CASSFSGEGRETQYF.

This clone has only a few counts. This rearrangement joins TRBV6-1 to TRBJ2-1; 9 bases line up with TRBD1. V gave up 7 bases and J gave up 8 bases; unmatched junction bases: 9. This CDR3 comprises 14 residues. The germline V gene encodes CDR1 MNHNS and CDR2 SASEGT. CDR3 protein: CASTEGTGSDEQFF. The DNA for the CDR3 is TGTGCCAGCACCGAAGGGACAGGGAGCGATGAGCAGTTCTTC.

This chain joins TRBV18 and TRBJ1-6; 7 nucleotides agree with TRBD1. Looked up from germline, CDR1 is KGHSH and CDR2 is LQKENI. The J segment lost 10 bases and the V segment lost 1 base, leaving 7 bases of the junction unmatched. This CDR3 has 15 residues. CDR3 residues: CASSPHRDRSSPLHF. In DNA form, the CDR3 reads TGTGCCAGCTCACCACACAGGGACAGAAGCTCACCCCTCCACTTT.

V usage is TRBV18 and J usage is TRBJ1-2; 10 bases fit TRBD1. In germline, CDR1 is KGHSH, CDR2 LQKENI. This CDR3 is 15 amino acids long. V lost 6 bases, J lost 2 bases, and 6 bases stayed unmatched. The CDR3 loop reads CASSAGTGENYGYTF. The CDR3 DNA reads TGTGCCAGCTCTGCCGGGACAGGGGAGAACTATGGCTACACCTTC. The full variable domain, with the rest looked up from reference TRBV18 and TRBJ1-2, is NAGVMQNPRHLVRRRGQEARLRCSPMKGHSHVYWYRQLPEEGLKFMVYLQKENIIDESGMPKERFSAEFPKEGPSILRIQQVVRGDSAAYFCASSAGTGENYGYTFGSGTRLTVV.

V gene TRBV15 combines with J gene TRBJ1-6, with D tentatively TRBD1 (6 bases). Germline CDR1 LNHNV, CDR2 YYDKDF (reference sequence). CDR3 length equals 15 residues. Between the trimmed V and J ends, which lost 0 bases and 6 bases, there was a span of 9 bases. The CDR3 DNA is TGTGCCACCAGCAGAGATGTACAGGGTAATTCACCCCTCCACTTT. It specifies CATSRDVQGNSPLHF.

The V and J genes are TRBV11-3 and TRBJ2-1; D unresolved. Per the germline V gene, CDR1 is SGHNT and CDR2 is YENEEA. V was trimmed by 2 bases and J by 0 bases, leaving 8 bases between them. The CDR3 is made up of 15 amino acids. The CDR3 sequence: CASSLSPSSYNEQFF. The CDR3 nucleotides read TGTGCCAGCAGCTTATCGCCTAGCTCCTACAATGAGCAGTTCTTC. Supplemented by reference TRBV11-3 and TRBJ2-1, the full variable domain reads EAGVVQSPRYKIIEKKQPVAFWCNPISGHNTLYWYLQNLGQGPELLIRYENEEAVDDSQLPKDRFSAERLKGVDSTLKIQPAELGDSAVYLCASSLSPSSYNEQFFGPGTRLTVL.

The chain recombines TRBV19 with TRBJ1-3, with D possibly being TRBD1 (5 bases). V lost 0 bases and J lost 2, with 11 bases in between. Germline V gene lookup returns CDR1 LNHDA and CDR2 SQIVND (reference sequence). This CDR3 has 16 residues. Here the CDR3 DNA reads TGTGCCAGTAGTATAGACAGGGAAACGACTGGAAACACCATATATTTT. This sequence encodes CASSIDRETTGNTIYF. Full variable domain (missing parts from reference TRBV19 and TRBJ1-3): DGGITQSPKYLFRKEGQNVTLSCEQNLNHDAMYWYRQDPGQGLRLIYYSQIVNDFQKGDIAEGYSVSREKKESFPLTVTSAQKNPTAFYLCASSIDRETTGNTIYFGEGSWLTVV.

The chain combines TRBV15 with TRBJ1-1, with TRBD1 identical over 7 bases. The CDR3 is made up of 19 amino acids. Germline lookup yields CDR1 LNHNV and CDR2 YYDKDF (reference sequence). With 1 base clipped from V and 6 bases from J, the junction kept 20 bases outside the gene matches. CDR3 nucleotides: TGTGCCACCAGCAGAGGACAGGGTTGGGCCTTCGGCGGGTTTGCTGAAGCTTTCTTT. It is translated as CATSRGQGWAFGGFAEAFF.

J is TRBJ1-2 and V is TRBV18; D possibly corresponds to TRBD1 (5 bases). The germline CDR1 and CDR2 sequences are KGHSH and LQKENI. V dropped 4 bases and J dropped 4 bases, with 19 bases sitting between them. This CDR3 has 16 amino acids. The CDR3 DNA sequence: TGTGCCAGCTCACTATTGATTGACAGAGCCTCCTATGGCTACACCTTC. Its translation is CASSLLIDRASYGYTF. The full variable domain, rest sourced from reference TRBV18 and TRBJ1-2, is NAGVMQNPRHLVRRRGQEARLRCSPMKGHSHVYWYRQLPEEGLKFMVYLQKENIIDESGMPKERFSAEFPKEGPSILRIQQVVRGDSAAYFCASSLLIDRASYGYTFGSGTRLTVV.

This clone appeared once. The chain joins TRBV4-2 to TRBJ1-4; D may be TRBD1 (6 bases). This CDR3 region has 16 residues. CDR1 and CDR2 from the germline V gene are LGHNA and YNFKEQ. Trimming cost V 0 bases and J 8 bases, with 16 bases left between them. CDR3 in amino acids: CASSQDPRSRGEKLFF. The CDR3 DNA sequence: TGTGCCAGCAGCCAAGACCCCAGGTCAAGGGGGGAAAAACTGTTTTTT.

The chain links TRBV6-4 to TRBJ2-3, with 9 bases matching TRBD1. The CDR3 consists of 15 residues. Germline CDR1 reads MRHNA; CDR2 reads SNTAGT. The V gene end was trimmed by 4 bases and the J gene end by 3 bases; junction bases not matched to a gene: 5. CDR3 sequence (DNA): TGTGCCAGCAGTGTACAGGGGGCTGGAACAGATACGCAGTATTTT. Its translation is CASSVQGAGTDTQYF.

This sequence joins TRBV19 and TRBJ1-1; no clear D. The germline V and J ends were trimmed by 7 bases and 0 bases, with 9 bases remaining between them. Per the germline V gene, CDR1 is LNHDA and CDR2 is SQIVND (reference sequence). This CDR3 contains 13 residues. CDR3 in DNA: TGTGCCAGTACCGGGAACATGAACACTGAAGCTTTCTTT. Its protein is CASTGNMNTEAFF.

This chain joins TRBV7-2 and TRBJ2-1; 12 bases align to TRBD2. Germline V gene sequence: CDR1 SGHTA, CDR2 FQGNSA. The CDR3 sequence is 16 residues long. V lost 5 bases to trimming and J lost 7 bases; unmatched junction nucleotides: 9. The CDR3 nucleotides read TGTGCCAGCAGCCTGTCTGGGACTAGCGGGCCAAATGAGCAGTTCTTC. Protein product: CASSLSGTSGPNEQFF. Based on the CDR3 plus reference TRBV7-2 and TRBJ2-1, the full variable domain is GAGVSQSPSNKVTEKGKDVELRCDPISGHTALYWYRQSLGQGLEFLIYFQGNSAPDKSGLPSDRFSAERTGGSVSTLTIQRTQQEDSAVYLCASSLSGTSGPNEQFFGPGTRLTVL.

The V gene is TRBV19, the J gene TRBJ1-2; TRBD1 matches at 9 bases. The germline gives CDR1 LNHDA, CDR2 SQIVND (reference sequence). V dropped 7 bases and J dropped 3; count of bases not matched to a gene: 6. There are 14 residues in the CDR3. The CDR3 sequence: CASNPRDRDYGYTF. The CDR3 DNA sequence: TGTGCCAGTAATCCTCGGGACAGGGACTATGGCTACACCTTC.

V usage is TRBV20-1 and J usage is TRBJ2-5; D is perhaps TRBD2 (5 bases). V shed 4 bases and J shed 4 bases, with 7 bases lying between them. CDR1 is DFQATT and CDR2 is SNEGSKA in the germline V gene (reference sequence). This CDR3 comprises 11 residues. The CDR3 DNA reads as TGCAGTGCTACCCGGGGAGAGACCCAGTACTTC. It encodes CSATRGETQYF.

This chain connects TRBV18 to TRBJ2-3; D perhaps matches TRBD1 (6 bases). CDR3 length: 15 amino acids. Trimming left V 1 base short and J 2 bases short, with 10 bases between. CDR1 and CDR2 from the germline V gene are KGHSH and LQKENI. CDR3: CASSPLGQYTDTQYF. The DNA for the CDR3 is TGTGCCAGCTCACCACTTGGACAGTACACAGATACGCAGTATTTT.

J is TRBJ1-1 and V is TRBV12-5, with 7 positions matching TRBD1. Trimming at V came to 6 bases and at J to 6 bases, leaving 7 bases not matched to a gene. The CDR3 sequence is 13 residues long. The germline V gene has CDR1 LGHNT and CDR2 FRNRAP. The CDR3 sequence is CASGRDRNAEAFF. The CDR3 nucleotides are TGTGCTAGTGGCCGGGACAGAAACGCTGAAGCTTTCTTT. Variable domain in full (rest from reference TRBV12-5 and TRBJ1-1): DARVTQTPRHKVTEMGQEVTMRCQPILGHNTVFWYRQTMMQGLELLAYFRNRAPLDDSGMPKDRFSAEMPDATLATLKIQPSEPRDSAVYFCASGRDRNAEAFFGQGTRLTVV.

The V and J genes are TRBV19 and TRBJ1-1; TRBD1 agrees at 7 bases. The V and J ends lost 4 bases and 5 bases, in that order; junction bases with no gene match: 10. The CDR3 extends over 15 amino acids. Per the germline V gene, CDR1 is LNHDA and CDR2 is SQIVND (reference sequence). As DNA, the CDR3 is TGTGCCAGTAGTACCGGTAGGGGACAGCCGACTGAAGCTTTCTTT. Its translation is CASSTGRGQPTEAFF.

This clone was seen once. The rearrangement uses TRBV4-3 and TRBJ2-3; D ambiguous. Per the germline V gene, CDR1 is LGHNA and CDR2 is YSLEER. CDR3 length: 12 residues. Trimming removed 0 bases from V and 12 bases from J, with 10 bases in between. The CDR3 DNA sequence: TGCGCCAGCAGCCAAGATGTAGCTCCCCAGTATTTT. Its protein is CASSQDVAPQYF.

This chain links TRBV7-2 with TRBJ1-2; the D gene is possibly TRBD1 (5 bases). Germline lookup yields CDR1 SGHTA and CDR2 FQGNSA. The CDR3 extends over 14 amino acids. V shed 0 bases and J shed 8 bases, with 13 bases lying between them. The CDR3 DNA follows: TGTGCCAGCAGCTTAGCGCATGGGGCGGAAGGCTACACCTTC. It specifies CASSLAHGAEGYTF. The complete variable domain, with remaining parts taken from reference TRBV7-2 and TRBJ1-2, reads GAGVSQSPSNKVTEKGKDVELRCDPISGHTALYWYRQSLGQGLEFLIYFQGNSAPDKSGLPSDRFSAERTGGSVSTLTIQRTQQEDSAVYLCASSLAHGAEGYTFGSGTRLTVV.